This T cell receptor (beta chain) appears in the sequencing data of a study of OX40 agonist ivuxolimab in advanced cancers. The study, taken as a whole, reports: In general, CD8+ T cells held more expanded clones than CD4+ did, on average.

Sequencing used immunoSEQ multiplex PCR; TCRdb keeps in-frame clones, though not all of them. Found here are fewer than 85,000 clones, about four fifths of them singletons; the top ten hold about 0.8%. A word on this clone: Its antigen is not known.

Trimming pared 3 bases from V and 6 bases from J, leaving 9 bases between. Germline V gene sequence: CDR1 SGHVS, CDR2 FNYEAQ. This CDR3 contains 13 residues. This TCR derives from an adult with an advanced solid tumor such as melanoma, head and neck, liver or kidney cancer. The material sequenced was CD4+ or CD8+ T cells sorted from blood, taken in a trial of the OX40 agonist ivuxolimab. The genes are TRBV7-6 and TRBJ2-1, with D unresolved. The CDR3 spells CASSFQDVNEQFF. In DNA, the CDR3 is TGTGCCAGCAGCTTCCAAGACGTCAATGAGCAGTTCTTC.